This TCR beta chain originates from a study of blood T cell repertoires in COVID-19. The germline V and J ends were trimmed by 5 bases and 1 base, with 12 bases remaining between them. The CDR3 covers 14 residues. Germline-derived CDR1 and CDR2 are LNHDA and SQIVND (reference sequence). Assay used: immunoSEQ multiplex PCR; TCRdb lists only in-frame clones, some missing. The data show about 110,000 clones, roughly 90% seen once. The chain recombines TRBV19 with TRBJ2-7; the D gene is possibly TRBD1 (6 bases). This receptor was obtained from a man between 40 and 49 years old with active or convalescent COVID-19. Source material: peripheral blood. The CDR3 protein is CASSPQTGSYEQYF. The CDR3 nucleotides are TGTGCCAGTAGTCCTCAAACAGGGTCCTACGAGCAGTACTTC.